A single sample gave rise to the 21 T cell receptor beta chains below, sequenced in a study of beta chain features in type 1 diabetes. Every bit of the isolated RNA underwent reverse transcription, so sequencing read expressed TCRB transcripts. Generated by immunoSEQ multiplex PCR, the TCRdb table keeps only in-frame clones and is missing some. The top ten clones hold 0.05% to 0.07% of a sample with hundreds of thousands of clones, approximately 28% of them seen once. Sequenced sample: naive CD4+ T cells from blood. The receptors originated from a young man in good health.

The V call is TRBV9, the J call TRBJ2-7; TRBD2 aligns across 13 bases. The ends lost 4 bases at V and 5 bases at J; junction bases unmatched: 15. The germline V gene has CDR1 SGDLS and CDR2 YYNGEE. The length of the CDR3 is 18 residues. CDR3 nucleotide sequence: TGTGCCAGCAGCTCCGGGGGACTAGCGGGGAGGTCCTACCACGAGCAGTACTTC. Translated, it gives CASSSGGLAGRSYHEQYF.

V gene TRBV6-1 combines with J gene TRBJ2-7, with a possible D match to TRBD2 (5 bases). The CDR3 extends over 15 amino acids. Germline values: CDR1 MNHNS, CDR2 SASEGT. Trimming shortened V by 2 bases and J by 6 bases, and 17 bases separated the two germline ends. CDR3 in amino acids: CASSEIGGSIPEQYF. CDR3 nucleotides: TGTGCCAGCAGTGAAATCGGAGGTTCCATACCCGAGCAGTACTTC.

There are a few counts of this clone. This rearrangement joins TRBV15 to TRBJ2-7; TRBD1 aligns across 9 bases. V shed 0 bases, J shed 3 bases, and the junction held 3 bases outside the gene matches. This CDR3 has 15 amino acids. The V gene's germline CDR1 is LNHNV and CDR2 YYDKDF (reference sequence). As DNA, the CDR3 is TGTGCCACCAGCAGAGACCGGACAGGGGTCTACGAGCAGTACTTC. This translates into CATSRDRTGVYEQYF. The full variable domain, completed using reference TRBV15 and TRBJ2-7, is DAMVIQNPRYQVTQFGKPVTLSCSQTLNHNVMYWYQQKSSQAPKLLFHYYDKDFNNEADTPDNFQSRRPNTSFCFLDIRSPGLGDTAMYLCATSRDRTGVYEQYFGPGTRLTVT.

This clone was seen a handful of times. This chain joins TRBV25-1 and TRBJ1-2; TRBD1 matches at 7 bases. The CDR3 is 15 amino acids. Per the germline V gene, CDR1 is MGHDK and CDR2 is SYGVNS. With V trimmed by 3 bases and J by 4 bases, 8 bases remained unmatched. CDR3 in amino acids: CASSDPGTASYGYTF. The CDR3 DNA sequence: TGTGCCAGCAGTGACCCCGGGACAGCTTCCTATGGCTACACCTTC.

V and J are TRBV7-9 and TRBJ2-7, with 10 bases lining up with TRBD1. Per germline, CDR1 SEHNR and CDR2 FQNEAQ (reference sequence). The junction had 6 bases not matched to a gene; V was cut back by 5 bases and J by 2 bases. This CDR3 has 15 amino acids. CDR3 in amino acids: CASSISGTGAYEQYF. CDR3 nucleotide sequence: TGTGCCAGCAGCATTTCCGGGACAGGGGCCTACGAGCAGTACTTC.

Turning to this clone: This sample also contains other DNA sequences that code for the same CDR3. The chain employs TRBV29-1 and TRBJ2-5; a weak D match, TRBD2 (6 bases). V gave up 6 bases and J gave up 5 bases, with 13 bases separating them. CDR3 length: 12 residues. Germline CDR1 reads SQVTM; CDR2 reads ANQGSEA. The CDR3 loop is CSVGAGRETQYF. CDR3 coding DNA: TGCAGCGTGGGAGCGGGTAGGGAGACCCAGTACTTC.

This sequence joins TRBV7-2 and TRBJ2-2, with TRBD2 matching over 14 bases. CDR3 length: 16 amino acids. The trim removed 2 bases at V and 5 bases at J, leaving 1 base unmatched. The germline V gene encodes CDR1 SGHTA and CDR2 FQGNSA. Here the CDR3 reads CASSLRLAGGTGELFF. The CDR3 DNA reads TGTGCCAGCAGCTTAAGACTAGCGGGAGGGACCGGGGAGCTGTTTTTT. Drawing the rest from reference TRBV7-2 and TRBJ2-2, the complete variable domain is GAGVSQSPSNKVTEKGKDVELRCDPISGHTALYWYRQSLGQGLEFLIYFQGNSAPDKSGLPSDRFSAERTGGSVSTLTIQRTQQEDSAVYLCASSLRLAGGTGELFFGEGSRLTVL.

The gene calls are TRBV10-2 and TRBJ2-3; D possibly matches TRBD1 or TRBD2 (5 bases each). The CDR3 is made up of 15 amino acids. The ends were cut back, 6 bases at V and 0 bases at J, with 13 bases in the middle. In germline, CDR1 is WSHSY, CDR2 SAAADI. The chain's CDR3 is CASRRGGQSTDTQYF. The CDR3 nucleotides read TGCGCCAGCAGGAGGGGCGGTCAAAGCACAGATACGCAGTATTTT.

This clone was observed a few times. The chain joins TRBV2 to TRBJ2-7, with D tentatively TRBD1 (6 bases). Germline CDR1 and CDR2: SNHLY and FYNNEI. V was shortened by 4 bases and J by 3 bases, with 13 bases between the two germline ends. The CDR3 sequence is 14 residues long. CDR3 sequence: CASSVRGLNYEQYF. Written as DNA, the CDR3 is TGTGCCAGCAGTGTGAGGGGGTTGAACTACGAGCAGTACTTC.

About this clone itself: The sample holds other DNA sequences that translate to the same CDR3. This chain connects TRBV9 to TRBJ2-7; TRBD2 matches at 12 bases. J was trimmed by 3 bases and V by 3 bases; bases with no gene match: 1. The germline V gene encodes CDR1 SGDLS and CDR2 YYNGEE. The CDR3 is 14 amino acids. The CDR3 coding sequence is TGTGCCAGCAGCGCGACTAGCGGGAGCTACGAGCAGTACTTC. Translating it yields CASSATSGSYEQYF.

This clone has only a few counts. The rearrangement links TRBV19 to TRBJ2-1, with 10 bases aligning to TRBD2. Germline assignment: CDR1 LNHDA and CDR2 SQIVND (reference sequence). The CDR3 contains 13 residues. V gave up 10 bases and J gave up 10 bases; unmatched junction bases: 10. CDR3 bases: TGTGCCACCGTTAGCGGGAGGCAAGGGGAGCAGTTCTTC. Protein sequence: CATVSGRQGEQFF. The variable domain in full, completed from reference TRBV19 and TRBJ2-1, reads DGGITQSPKYLFRKEGQNVTLSCEQNLNHDAMYWYRQDPGQGLRLIYYSQIVNDFQKGDIAEGYSVSREKKESFPLTVTSAQKNPTAFYLCATVSGRQGEQFFGPGTRLTVL.

CDR3 sequence: CASNQRSSTDTQYF. The CDR3, as DNA: TGCGCCAGCAACCAAAGGTCTAGCACAGATACGCAGTATTTT. The gene calls are TRBV5-1 and TRBJ2-3; D remains ambiguous. CDR1 and CDR2 (germline): SGHRS, YFSETQ. V lost 6 bases and J lost 0, with 11 bases in between. The CDR3 loop spans 14 amino acids. The complete variable domain, with remaining parts taken from reference TRBV5-1 and TRBJ2-3, reads KAGVTQTPRYLIKTRGQQVTLSCSPISGHRSVSWYQQTPGQGLQFLFEYFSETQRNKGNFPGRFSGRQFSNSRSEMNVSTLELGDSALYLCASNQRSSTDTQYFGPGTRLTVL.

V gene TRBV7-9 combines with J gene TRBJ2-1; unclear D gene. This CDR3 spans 15 amino acids. V lost 5 bases and J lost 0, with 11 bases in between. Germline values: CDR1 SEHNR, CDR2 FQNEAQ (reference sequence). CDR3 residues: CASSLTLSSYNEQFF. CDR3 coding DNA: TGTGCCAGCAGCCTGACGCTGAGCTCCTACAATGAGCAGTTCTTC.

This chain uses TRBV5-1 with TRBJ2-3; a weak D match, TRBD1 (5 bases). Trimming removed 3 bases at V and 1 base at J, with 9 bases between. Per germline, CDR1 SGHRS and CDR2 YFSETQ. The CDR3 is made up of 14 amino acids. For the CDR3, the DNA is TGCGCCAGCAGCTCCTCACAGGGCACAGATACGCAGTATTTT. Translated: CASSSSQGTDTQYF.

This clone was seen more than once but under ten times. In DNA, the CDR3 is TGTGCCAGCAGCGTAGAGCCGACAAGCACCTCCTACGAGCAGTACTTC. This gives the protein CASSVEPTSTSYEQYF. The rearrangement links TRBV9 to TRBJ2-7; D unresolved. This CDR3 is 16 amino acids long. Looked up from germline, CDR1 is SGDLS and CDR2 is YYNGEE. V gave up 0 bases and J gave up 0 bases, with 13 bases separating them.

In this sample, this clone turned up a few times. The V gene is TRBV9, the J gene TRBJ1-4, with 11 bases lining up with TRBD1. The germline V gene encodes CDR1 SGDLS and CDR2 YYNGEE. V was pared by 0 bases and J by 8 bases, with 6 bases of the junction left unmatched. This CDR3 comprises 16 residues. The DNA of the CDR3 is TGTGCCAGCAGCGTAGCGCCGGGACAGGGGGACGAAAAACTGTTTTTT. Translated, it gives CASSVAPGQGDEKLFF.

About this clone: The same CDR3 also results from other DNA sequences found in this sample. V is TRBV20-1 and J is TRBJ2-7; either TRBD1 or TRBD2 may fit D (7 bases each). Germline lookup yields CDR1 DFQATT and CDR2 SNEGSKA (reference sequence). V was trimmed by 6 bases and J by 4 bases, leaving 10 bases between them. The length of the CDR3 is 11 residues. DNA for the CDR3: TGCAGTGCCAGGGGGGGGTACGAGCAGTACTTC. It translates to CSARGGYEQYF.

Only one count was recorded for this clone. This chain joins TRBV5-6 and TRBJ2-1; tentatively, D is TRBD1 (6 bases). The CDR3 has 14 residues. Germline assignment: CDR1 SGHDT and CDR2 YYEEEE. Deletions cut 4 bases from V and 4 bases from J, with 12 bases between. CDR3 coding DNA: TGTGCCAGCAGCGGGGGCGCTTTTTACAATGAGCAGTTCTTC. It yields the protein CASSGGAFYNEQFF.

The rearrangement joins TRBV29-1 to TRBJ2-2; D gene unclear. Germline-derived CDR1 and CDR2 are SQVTM and ANQGSEA. Trimming stripped 4 bases from V and 7 bases from J, with 10 bases between. The CDR3 spans 12 residues. The CDR3 region has the DNA TGCAGCGTTGGACACACAAACGGGGAGCTGTTTTTT. Translation: CSVGHTNGELFF.

The chain is built from TRBV18 and TRBJ2-7, with a tentative D call TRBD2 (5 bases). The germline gives CDR1 KGHSH, CDR2 LQKENI. This CDR3 is 15 amino acids long. The V end lost 1 base, the J end lost 4 bases, and 14 bases lay between the germline ends. The CDR3 region is CASSPREGHMYEQYF. In nucleotides, the CDR3 is TGTGCCAGCTCACCACGAGAGGGCCATATGTACGAGCAGTACTTC.

This clone appeared a few times. The genes are TRBV28 and TRBJ2-3; 13 bases match TRBD2. The CDR3 is 16 amino acids. The junction had 6 bases not matched to a gene; V was cut back by 2 bases and J by 7 bases. Germline-derived CDR1 and CDR2 are MDHEN and SYDVKM. Written as DNA, the CDR3 is TGTGCCAGCAGTTTACTGGGACTAGCGGGACGTAATACGCAGTATTTT. Protein sequence: CASSLLGLAGRNTQYF.